This T cell receptor (beta chain) originates from a study of T cells in Graves' hyperthyroidism and ophthalmopathy. About the research overall: Blood was drawn when the patient was first diagnosed and still untreated.

RNA transcripts provided the source from which TCR beta CDR3 regions were amplified. TCR CDR3 regions were first amplified by RT-PCR with HTBI primers. Using its own MiXCR run on the multiplex PCR reads, TCRdb lists one record per CDR3 protein. Counted here are about 300,000 distinct CDR3 sequences, roughly a fifth occurring once; the ten biggest clones make up 35% to 45%. Ten or more counts support this clonotype. What it recognizes is unknown. Overall study results and limits: Researchers report that a 13 V-J model separated ophthalmopathy from stable hyperthyroidism.

Those patients with uncontrolled infection, other autoimmune disease, pregnancy or lactation were excluded. The germline CDR1 and CDR2 sequences are LGHDT and YNNKEL (reference sequence). The V end was cut by 1 base, the J end by 3 bases, with 7 bases between. The CDR3 length is 13 residues. Sample: blood. The receptor's source is a man aged 50-60 years with Graves' ophthalmopathy. The chain links TRBV3-1 to TRBJ2-7, with no clear D. The chain's CDR3 is CASSQARFYEQYF. The CDR3 nucleotides are TGTGCCAGCAGCCAAGCCCGCTTCTACGAGCAGTACTTC.